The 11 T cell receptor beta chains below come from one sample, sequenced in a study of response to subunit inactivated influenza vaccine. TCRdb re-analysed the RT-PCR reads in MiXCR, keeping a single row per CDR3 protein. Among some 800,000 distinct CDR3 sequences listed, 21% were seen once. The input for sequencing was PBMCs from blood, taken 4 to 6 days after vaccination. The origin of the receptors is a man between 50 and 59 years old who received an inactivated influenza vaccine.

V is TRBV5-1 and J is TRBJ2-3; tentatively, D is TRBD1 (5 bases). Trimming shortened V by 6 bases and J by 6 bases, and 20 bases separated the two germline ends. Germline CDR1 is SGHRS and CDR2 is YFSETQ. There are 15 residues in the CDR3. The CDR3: CASTFQGRSEDTQYF. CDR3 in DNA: TGCGCCAGCACCTTTCAGGGAAGGAGTGAGGATACGCAGTATTTT.

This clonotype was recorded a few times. The CDR3 protein is CASSLKQLDTQYF. The DNA for the CDR3 is TGTGCCAGCAGTTTAAAGCAGCTAGATACGCAGTATTTT. The gene calls are TRBV27 and TRBJ2-3; D remains ambiguous. Germline V gives CDR1 MNHEY, CDR2 SMNVEV (reference sequence). The CDR3 consists of 13 residues. V lost 2 bases to trimming and J lost 5 bases, with 8 bases between them.

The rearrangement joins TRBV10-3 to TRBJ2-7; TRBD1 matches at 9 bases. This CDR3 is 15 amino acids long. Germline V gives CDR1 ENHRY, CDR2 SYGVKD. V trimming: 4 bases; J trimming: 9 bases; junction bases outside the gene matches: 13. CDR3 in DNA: TGTGCCATCAGTGGGCTTACAGGGGGCCTACGATGGCAGTACTTC. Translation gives CAISGLTGGLRWQYF.

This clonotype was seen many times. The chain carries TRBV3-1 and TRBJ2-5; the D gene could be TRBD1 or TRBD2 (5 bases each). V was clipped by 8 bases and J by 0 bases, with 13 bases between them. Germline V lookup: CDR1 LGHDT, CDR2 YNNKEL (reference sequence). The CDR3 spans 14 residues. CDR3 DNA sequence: TGTGCCAGCGAGGGGATTCCATACCAAGAGACCCAGTACTTC. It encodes CASEGIPYQETQYF.

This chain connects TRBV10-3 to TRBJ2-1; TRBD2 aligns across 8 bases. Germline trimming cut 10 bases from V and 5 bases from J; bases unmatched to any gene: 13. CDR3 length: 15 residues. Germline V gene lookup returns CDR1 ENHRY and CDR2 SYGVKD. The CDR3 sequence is CATRRGGGIDNEQFF. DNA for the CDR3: TGTGCCACCCGCAGGGGCGGGGGGATCGACAATGAGCAGTTCTTC.

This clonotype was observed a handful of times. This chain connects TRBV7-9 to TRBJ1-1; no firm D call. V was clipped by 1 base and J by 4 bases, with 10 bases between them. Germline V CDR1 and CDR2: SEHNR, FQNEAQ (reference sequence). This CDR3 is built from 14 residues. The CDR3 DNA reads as TGTGCCAGCAGCTTAGAGGGAGGTGGCACTGAAGCTTTCTTT. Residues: CASSLEGGGTEAFF.

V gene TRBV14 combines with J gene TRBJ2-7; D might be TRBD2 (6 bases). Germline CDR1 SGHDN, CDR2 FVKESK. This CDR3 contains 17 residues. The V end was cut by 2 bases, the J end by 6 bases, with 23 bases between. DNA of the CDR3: TGTGCCAGCAGCCAATTTCTCTGGTGGGGGAGGTCGGCCGAGCAGTACTTC. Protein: CASSQFLWWGRSAEQYF.

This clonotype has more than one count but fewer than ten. The CDR3 DNA reads TGCGCCAGCAGTGAGCTCGACAGGGGGCGGGAGACCCAGTACTTC. This translates into CASSELDRGRETQYF. V is TRBV10-2 and J is TRBJ2-5, with 10 positions matching TRBD1. The CDR3 runs to 15 residues. V gave up 2 bases and J gave up 5 bases; unmatched junction bases: 5. Germline CDR1 reads WSHSY; CDR2 reads SAAADI.

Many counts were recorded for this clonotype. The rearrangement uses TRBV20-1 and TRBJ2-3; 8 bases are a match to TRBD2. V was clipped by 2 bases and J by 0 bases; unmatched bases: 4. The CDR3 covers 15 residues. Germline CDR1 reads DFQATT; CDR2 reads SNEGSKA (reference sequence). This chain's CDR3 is CSARSGRGSTDTQYF. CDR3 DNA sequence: TGCAGTGCTAGAAGCGGGAGAGGTAGCACAGATACGCAGTATTTT.

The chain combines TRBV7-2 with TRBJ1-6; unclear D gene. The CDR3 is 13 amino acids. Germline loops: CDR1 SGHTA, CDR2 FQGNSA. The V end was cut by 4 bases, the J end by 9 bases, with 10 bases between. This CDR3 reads CASSSRAGSPLHF. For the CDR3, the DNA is TGTGCCAGCAGCTCCCGTGCGGGTTCACCCCTCCACTTT.

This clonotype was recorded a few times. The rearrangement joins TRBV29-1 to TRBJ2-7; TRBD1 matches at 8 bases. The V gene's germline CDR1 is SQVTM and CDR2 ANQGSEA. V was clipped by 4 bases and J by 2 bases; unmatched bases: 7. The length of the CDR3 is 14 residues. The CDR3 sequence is CSVGQYRGTYEQYF. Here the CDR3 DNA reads TGCAGCGTTGGCCAATACAGGGGGACCTACGAGCAGTACTTC.